This T cell receptor beta chain was sequenced during a study of T cells in Graves' hyperthyroidism and ophthalmopathy (dated by TCRdb to 2018 to 2020). General notes on the study: Peripheral blood samples were taken at the time of initial diagnosis, prior to any treatment. A discovery cohort of approximately 97 patients, about 43 with Graves' ophthalmopathy and about 58 with stable Graves' hyperthyroidism, was used to find distinguishing TCR V-J signatures. Prospective prediction of ophthalmopathy was tested in an independent validation cohort of about 19 hyperthyroidism patients and around 16 patients who later progressed to ophthalmopathy. For training and testing, the 95 to 100 patients in the discovery cohort were randomly divided in a 7:3 ratio. Thyroid tissue and blood T-cell repertoires from over 5 Graves' hyperthyroidism patients were also compared in the study. Following sampling, methimazole starting at 30 mg daily was given to hyperthyroidism patients, and high-dose intravenous methylprednisolone was given to ophthalmopathy patients. According to the paper, TCR Vbeta CDR3 sequencing was carried out on around 140 peripheral blood samples, which came from about 45 ophthalmopathy, 70 to 80 hyperthyroidism and about 17 progressor patients. Findings and caveats that apply to the study as a whole: Most expanded thyroid clonotypes (frequency above 0.001) were also detected in blood, suggesting blood repertoires may reflect thyroid immune responses. Sample size was not statistically predetermined, and blinding of investigators to group allocation was not performed. In validation, progression to ophthalmopathy was predicted by the model with 70.59% sensitivity and about 72% specificity, a median of approximately 6.5 months before onset. A 13 V-J signature model separated ophthalmopathy from stable hyperthyroidism, with 87.88% sensitivity and roughly 81% specificity in cross-validation and 80%/75% in testing.

The CDR3 covers 13 residues, taking in both the cysteine and the phenylalanine. Only CDR3 DNA is held: 39 bases, read in frame from base 1. Trimming at the junction amounts to 9 bases on V and 4 bases on J, and the germline ends lie 13 bases apart. CDR1 and CDR2, looked up from the germline V gene, are SNHLY and FYNNEI. A patient counted as having stable Graves' hyperthyroidism if no progression to ophthalmopathy occurred over 18 months of follow-up. Hyperthyroidism patients were newly diagnosed, with disease duration under 2 months, and aged 18 to 65 years. Exclusion was applied to patients with uncontrolled infections, other autoimmune diseases, pregnancy or lactation. Diagnoses were established on the basis of clinical symptoms, serum thyroxine and TRAb, thyroid ultrasound, and orbital computed tomography. PBMCs were isolated from 10 ml of fresh peripheral blood by Ficoll-Paque density gradient centrifugation. Total RNA was extracted using Trizol reagent, and RNA quality was assessed on an Agilent 2100 Bioanalyzer.

In regard to this clonotype: It has no known antigen specificity. No clone much larger than this one lies a single base away; base qualities are absent.

The TCR beta CDR3 regions were amplified from RNA transcripts. A first-round RT-PCR of the TCR CDR3 used the HTBI primer set with the Qiagen OneStep RT-PCR kit. Libraries were constructed in a second round of multiplex PCR, after which size selection and purification were performed. Libraries were sequenced paired-end with 100 bp reads on an Illumina HiSeq2000. The original methods were these. SOAPnuke was used to process the raw data, removing reads that contained adapters or uncalled bases, had a mean Phred below 15, or lacked an exact match to the constant primer or identifier. High-quality paired reads were merged with COPE v1.2.5, and unique nucleotide sequences were defined as clonotypes. MiTCR v1.1 was used to align clonotypes to the IMGT TRBV, TRBD and TRBJ reference segments. The analysis was restricted to V-J combinations with a frequency above 0.0001, which together covered just over 99% of the repertoires. A TCS score was defined as the ratio between F50 (clonal expansion) and ExV (chaos), using BLOSUM62-based TCRdist between CDR3 peptides within each V-J. Welch's t-statistics and random forest reduced fewer than 600 V-J features to 10 to 15, which were used in a naive Bayes classifier (R e1071). The public reads were reprocessed in TCRdb via fastp at Q25 and MiXCR, keeping in-frame beta chains. Each record represents a unique CDR3 protein, reported with the most common genes and DNA among its rows. It is TCRdb's table, rather than the study itself, that gives the V and J calls and clone size. The sample has 650,000 to 700,000 distinct CDR3 sequences on record, approximately 15% of them singletons. Together, the top ten hold around 15% of the sample.

The source is a man aged 45-65 years with Graves' hyperthyroidism. Specimen: blood. This receptor chain uses TRBV2 and TRBJ1-5, with TRBD1 tentatively as D gene (5 bases match). The DNA sequence reads TGTGCCAGTGAATCTGGGGGGAATCAGCCCCAGCATTTT. Its amino acids are CASESGGNQPQHF.